These 14 T cell receptor beta chains originate from one sample sequenced in a study of blood T cells in healthy people across ages. Then a second PCR, running about 6 to 12 cycles, was carried out with a sample-barcoded 5' primer and a J-beta primer mix. TCRdb reanalysed the 5' RACE reads using MiXCR and keeps one entry per CDR3 protein. In the table there are roughly 930,000 distinct CDR3 sequences, about 44% of which are singletons. Sequenced input: blood. These receptor sequences come from a young man in good health.

The V and J genes are TRBV29-1 and TRBJ2-3; 9 bases line up with TRBD2. The V gene's germline CDR1 is SQVTM and CDR2 ANQGSEA. The trim removed 0 bases at V and 0 bases at J, leaving 4 bases unmatched. The CDR3 sequence is 16 residues long. The DNA of the CDR3 is TGCAGCGTTGAAGACAGAAGCGGGGGGAGCACAGATACGCAGTATTTT. This translates into CSVEDRSGGSTDTQYF.

A few counts support this clonotype. This sequence joins TRBV6-5 and TRBJ2-1; 10 bases line up with TRBD1. V lost 5 bases to trimming and J lost 10 bases; unmatched junction nucleotides: 8. The CDR3 extends over 14 amino acids. CDR1 MNHEY and CDR2 SVGAGI come from the germline V gene. CDR3 nucleotides: TGTGCCAGCAGTAATCCGGGACAGGGGTACGAGCAGTTCTTC. Protein product: CASSNPGQGYEQFF.

This chain uses TRBV3-1 with TRBJ1-2; D remains ambiguous. V lost 0 bases and J lost 5, with 13 bases in between. The CDR3 spans 15 residues. Germline-derived CDR1 and CDR2 are LGHDT and YNNKEL (reference sequence). The CDR3 spells CASSQDRLSNYGYTF. The DNA of the CDR3 is TGTGCCAGCAGCCAAGATCGTTTGTCCAATTATGGCTACACCTTC.

The V gene is TRBV20-1, the J gene TRBJ2-5, with TRBD2 identical over 8 bases. Matching the DNA end better, TRBJ2-7 makes the J call doubtful. This CDR3 comprises 14 residues. CDR1 and CDR2 from the germline V gene are DFQATT and SNEGSKA (reference sequence). Here the CDR3 reads CSAQYVGREDEQYF. The DNA for the CDR3 is TGCAGTGCTCAGTACGTAGGGCGGGAGGACGAGCAGTACTTC.

J is TRBJ2-7 and V is TRBV6-1; the D gene is possibly TRBD1 (6 bases). The CDR3 runs 16 residues. Trimming took 1 base from V and 4 from J, leaving 17 bases between them. Germline lookup yields CDR1 MNHNS and CDR2 SASEGT. In DNA form, the CDR3 reads TGTGCCAGCAGTGAAGGACCGGACAGCCTTTTTTACGAGCAGTACTTC. It codes for CASSEGPDSLFYEQYF.

This chain connects TRBV7-9 to TRBJ2-5; possibly TRBD1 for D (5 bases). The CDR3 extends over 13 amino acids. Germline-derived CDR1 and CDR2 are SEHNR and FQNEAQ (reference sequence). Trimming cost V 3 bases and J 7 bases, with 12 bases left between them. The CDR3 DNA follows: TGTGCCAGCAGCTTGTCCAGGGCCGGGACCCAGTACTTC. Amino acid sequence: CASSLSRAGTQYF.

The gene calls are TRBV7-2 and TRBJ1-2; D gene unclear. V lost 1 base and J 4 bases, leaving 13 bases between the germline ends. The CDR3 runs to 15 residues. The germline CDR1 and CDR2 sequences are SGHTA and FQGNSA. Here the CDR3 DNA reads TGTGCCAGCAGCTTAGAGCACAGCCTATCCTATGGCTACACCTTC. This codes for CASSLEHSLSYGYTF. The full variable domain, in which reference TRBV7-2 and TRBJ1-2 provide the parts outside the CDR3, is GAGVSQSPSNKVTEKGKDVELRCDPISGHTALYWYRQSLGQGLEFLIYFQGNSAPDKSGLPSDRFSAERTGGSVSTLTIQRTQQEDSAVYLCASSLEHSLSYGYTFGSGTRLTVV.

The chain employs TRBV6-4 and TRBJ1-1, with a weak D call TRBD1 (5 bases). The CDR3 length is 14 residues. Germline V CDR1 and CDR2: MRHNA, SNTAGT. With 5 bases removed from V and 7 bases from J, the gap between germline ends came to 17 bases. This CDR3 is CASSRGAVGYEAFF. As DNA, the CDR3 is TGTGCCAGCAGTCGAGGGGCAGTAGGGTATGAAGCTTTCTTT.

This clonotype was seen a single time. The rearrangement links TRBV28 to TRBJ2-4, with 8 bases fitting TRBD1. Trimming took 8 bases from V and 8 from J; bases not matched to a gene: 17. The germline V gene has CDR1 MDHEN and CDR2 SYDVKM. The CDR3 spans 16 residues. CDR3 amino acids: CASRTAGPGQGYIQYF. The DNA of the CDR3 is TGTGCCAGCCGGACCGCCGGCCCTGGACAGGGATACATTCAGTACTTC. Drawing the rest from reference TRBV28 and TRBJ2-4, the complete variable domain is DVKVTQSSRYLVKRTGEKVFLECVQDMDHENMFWYRQDPGLGLRLIYFSYDVKMKEKGDIPEGYSVSREKKERFSLILESASTNQTSMYLCASRTAGPGQGYIQYFGAGTRLSVL.

The chain joins TRBV21-1 to TRBJ1-4. TRBV21-1 represents a pseudogene. The length of the CDR3 is 16 residues. CDR3 nucleotides: TGTGCCAGCAGCACTCGAACGACACCGGTATATGAAAAACTGTTTTTT. Translation gives CASSTRTTPVYEKLFF.

This clonotype has more than one count but fewer than ten. The rearrangement uses TRBV9 and TRBJ1-5; D is unclear. This CDR3 comprises 15 residues. Trimming took 4 bases from V and 4 from J, leaving 15 bases between them. Germline V lookup: CDR1 SGDLS, CDR2 YYNGEE. This chain's CDR3 is CASSPAAGSNQPQHF. CDR3 DNA: TGTGCCAGCAGCCCAGCTGCTGGTAGTAATCAGCCCCAGCATTTT.

The chain employs TRBV3-1 and TRBJ2-5; D assignment may be TRBD1 or TRBD2 (7 bases each). This CDR3 spans 17 amino acids. Germline CDR1 and CDR2: LGHDT and YNNKEL (reference sequence). Trimming left V 5 bases short and J 11 bases short, with 30 bases between. As DNA, the CDR3 is TGTGCCAGCAGCTTCCGACAGGGCCTGGGGAGGGGCAATGAGCAGTACTTC. Translation: CASSFRQGLGRGNEQYF.

The genes are TRBV5-1 and TRBJ1-5; 10 bases agree with TRBD1. Trimming cost V 4 bases and J 7 bases; bases outside gene matches: 5. This CDR3 has 14 amino acids. Germline CDR1 and CDR2: SGHRS and YFSETQ. DNA for the CDR3: TGCGCCAGCAGCGTAGAGGGACAGGGGCAGCCCCAGCATTTT. Its translation: CASSVEGQGQPQHF.

This chain joins TRBV27 and TRBJ2-1; weak D call: TRBD2 (6 bases). Germline CDR1 reads MNHEY; CDR2 reads SMNVEV (reference sequence). The CDR3 sequence is 15 residues long. V was trimmed by 5 bases and J by 7 bases, leaving 18 bases between them. CDR3 amino acids: CASSKFDSRGNEQFF. The CDR3 DNA reads as TGTGCCAGCAGTAAATTTGATAGTCGGGGGAATGAGCAGTTCTTC.